This is a list of T cell receptor beta chains from one sample in a study of cytotoxic CD8 clonotypes in ibrutinib-treated CLL. This table comes from immunoSEQ multiplex PCR, and its TCRdb copy is limited to in-frame clones, with some not included. The sample has a few hundred thousand clones, 70% seen once. The material was PBMCs, obtained after 24 months of ibrutinib treatment. Receptors were obtained from a human donor with chronic lymphocytic leukemia. CDR3s include the opening cysteine and the closing phenylalanine or tryptophan. D genes are given only for firm matches. Clone size is not always given. Where it is, it says once, few, many or a class for expanded clones.

d_gene,j_gene,abundance,v_gene,CDR3nt,CDR3aa
-,TRBJ2-7,-,TRBV12-1,TGTGCCAGCAGCTTTAGGGTACTAGCGGGAGTCTACGAGCAGTACTTC,CASSFRVLAGVYEQYF
TRBD2,TRBJ2-1,-,TRBV25-1,TGTGCCAGCAGTGACCCCGGACTAGCAGTCTACAATGAGCAGTTCTTC,CASSDPGLAVYNEQFF
TRBD1,TRBJ2-7,-,TRBV9,TGTGCCAGCAGCGCAGGGGGAACTAACTACGAGCAGTACTTC,CASSAGGTNYEQYF
-,TRBJ2-2,-,TRBV4-3,TGCGCCAGCAGCCAAGATACGGGGTCGGGAACCGAGCTGTTTTTT,CASSQDTGSGTELFF
-,TRBJ2-1,-,TRBV11-3,TGTGCCAGCAGCTTCGCCCAGGGCTACAATGAGCAGTTCTTC,CASSFAQGYNEQFF
-,TRBJ2-3,-,TRBV7-7,TGTGCTAGCAGCTTACGGGGTCTGGGCACAGATACGCAGTATTTT,CASSLRGLGTDTQYF
TRBD1,TRBJ2-7,-,TRBV6-5,TGTGCCAGCACCCGGGGACAGGGTAGATACGAGCAGTACTTC,CASTRGQGRYEQYF
-,TRBJ2-3,-,TRBV5-5,TGTGCCAGCAGCTTTGCGGATACGCAGTATTTT,CASSFADTQYF
-,TRBJ1-4,-,TRBV28,TGTGCCAGCAGTCCTGTTAATGAAAAACTGTTTTTT,CASSPVNEKLFF
-,TRBJ1-1,-,TRBV2,TGTGCCAGCAGTGAGGGGCCACAGGGTGCTTTCTTT,CASSEGPQGAFF
-,TRBJ2-7,-,TRBV27,TGTGCCAGCAGTTATCTGTACTTC,CASSYLYF
TRBD2,TRBJ2-1,-,TRBV19,TGTGCCAGTAGTACCTCTAGCGGGAGTATCAATGAGCAGTTCTTC,CASSTSSGSINEQFF
-,TRBJ2-1,-,TRBV9,TGTGCCAGCAGCCCAGACGGGTTAGACTACAATGAGCAGTTCTTC,CASSPDGLDYNEQFF
-,TRBJ2-7,-,TRBV27,TGTGCCAGCAACCCGGAAGGGATGTCCTACGAGCAGTACTTC,CASNPEGMSYEQYF
-,TRBJ1-5,once,TRBV28,TGTGGCACAGCAAAAACGGCGAATAGCAATCAGCCCCAGCATTTT,CGTAKTANSNQPQHF
TRBD1,TRBJ2-7,once,TRBV2,TGTGCCAGCAGCCCGGGACAGGGCCGGTACTTC,CASSPGQGRYF
-,TRBJ1-4,-,TRBV7-9,TGTGCCAGCAGCTTACGCAGGGGAGATAATGAAAAACTGTTTTTT,CASSLRRGDNEKLFF
-,TRBJ2-2,-,TRBV11-2,TGTGCCAGCAGCTTCGGCGGGGGCAACACCGGGGAGCTGTTTTTT,CASSFGGGNTGELFF
-,TRBJ2-1,-,TRBV19,TGTGCCAGTAGTAGTCAGGGCTACAATGAGCAGTTCTTC,CASSSQGYNEQFF
-,TRBJ2-3,-,TRBV6-5,TGTGCCAGCAGTTACTCCCTTGGTACAGATACGCAGTATTTT,CASSYSLGTDTQYF
-,TRBJ2-4,few,TRBV27,TGTGCCACCCCCAGGAGGGTCAAAAACATTCAGTACTTC,CATPRRVKNIQYF
TRBD1,TRBJ1-5,-,TRBV7-8,TGTGCCAGCAGCGTGAGGTCGACAGGGGGATGGGGAAGCAATCAGCCCCAGCATTTT,CASSVRSTGGWGSNQPQHF
-,TRBJ1-3,-,TRBV7-2,TGTGCCAGCAGCTTAGCCGGGGGCTCCTCTGGAAACACCATATATTTT,CASSLAGGSSGNTIYF
-,TRBJ2-7,-,TRBV6-6,TGTGCCAGCAGTTTTAGGACGGCTGGGGGGTACGAGCAGTACTTC,CASSFRTAGGYEQYF